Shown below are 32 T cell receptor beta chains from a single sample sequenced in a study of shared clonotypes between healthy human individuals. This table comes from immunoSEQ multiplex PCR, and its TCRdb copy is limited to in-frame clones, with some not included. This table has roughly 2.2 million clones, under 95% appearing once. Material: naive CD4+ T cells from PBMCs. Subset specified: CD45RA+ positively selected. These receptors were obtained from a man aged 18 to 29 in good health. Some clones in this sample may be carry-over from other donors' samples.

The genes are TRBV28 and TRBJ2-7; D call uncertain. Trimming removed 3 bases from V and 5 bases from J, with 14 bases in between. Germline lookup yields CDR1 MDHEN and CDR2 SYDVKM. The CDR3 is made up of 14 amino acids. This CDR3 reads CASSFVGESHEQYF. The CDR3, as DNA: TGTGCCAGCAGTTTCGTTGGAGAATCCCACGAGCAGTACTTC.

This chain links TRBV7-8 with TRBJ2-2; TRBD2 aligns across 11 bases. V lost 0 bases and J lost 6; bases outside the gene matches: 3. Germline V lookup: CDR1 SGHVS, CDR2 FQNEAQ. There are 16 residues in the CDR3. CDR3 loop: CASSLAVAGGPGELFF. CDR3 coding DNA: TGTGCCAGCAGCTTAGCGGTAGCGGGGGGGCCCGGGGAGCTGTTTTTT.

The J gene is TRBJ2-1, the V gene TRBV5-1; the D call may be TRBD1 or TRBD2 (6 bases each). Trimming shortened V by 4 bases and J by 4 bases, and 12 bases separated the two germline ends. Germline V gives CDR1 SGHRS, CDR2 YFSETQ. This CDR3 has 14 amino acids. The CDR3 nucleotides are TGCGCCAGCAGCCCGGGGGCGGAGTACAATGAGCAGTTCTTC. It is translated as CASSPGAEYNEQFF. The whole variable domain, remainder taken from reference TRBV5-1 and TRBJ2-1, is KAGVTQTPRYLIKTRGQQVTLSCSPISGHRSVSWYQQTPGQGLQFLFEYFSETQRNKGNFPGRFSGRQFSNSRSEMNVSTLELGDSALYLCASSPGAEYNEQFFGPGTRLTVL.

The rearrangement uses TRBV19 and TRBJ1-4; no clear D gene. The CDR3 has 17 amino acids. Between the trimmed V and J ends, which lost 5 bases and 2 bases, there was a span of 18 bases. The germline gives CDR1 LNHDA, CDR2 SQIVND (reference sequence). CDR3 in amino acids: CASSSRGAEGTNEKLFF. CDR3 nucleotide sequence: TGTGCCAGTAGTTCCCGGGGAGCCGAAGGGACTAATGAAAAACTGTTTTTT. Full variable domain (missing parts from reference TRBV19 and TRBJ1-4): DGGITQSPKYLFRKEGQNVTLSCEQNLNHDAMYWYRQDPGQGLRLIYYSQIVNDFQKGDIAEGYSVSREKKESFPLTVTSAQKNPTAFYLCASSSRGAEGTNEKLFFGSGTQLSVL.

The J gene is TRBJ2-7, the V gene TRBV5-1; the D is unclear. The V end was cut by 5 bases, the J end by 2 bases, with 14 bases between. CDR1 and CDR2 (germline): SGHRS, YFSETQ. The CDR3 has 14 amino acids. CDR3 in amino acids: CASSEVRGTYEQYF. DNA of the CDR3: TGCGCCAGCAGTGAAGTCCGTGGCACCTACGAGCAGTACTTC.

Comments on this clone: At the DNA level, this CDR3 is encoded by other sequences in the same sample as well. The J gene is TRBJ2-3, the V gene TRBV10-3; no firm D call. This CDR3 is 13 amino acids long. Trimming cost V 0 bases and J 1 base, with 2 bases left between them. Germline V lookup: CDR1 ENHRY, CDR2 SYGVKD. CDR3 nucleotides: TGTGCCATCAGTGAGTCAGGCACAGATACGCAGTATTTT. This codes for CAISESGTDTQYF.

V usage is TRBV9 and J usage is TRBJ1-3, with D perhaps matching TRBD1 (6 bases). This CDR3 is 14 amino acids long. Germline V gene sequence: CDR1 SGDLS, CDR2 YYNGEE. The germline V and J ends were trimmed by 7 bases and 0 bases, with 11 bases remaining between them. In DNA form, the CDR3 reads TGTGCCAGCGGGACACCGAGCTCTGGAAACACCATATATTTT. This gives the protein CASGTPSSGNTIYF.

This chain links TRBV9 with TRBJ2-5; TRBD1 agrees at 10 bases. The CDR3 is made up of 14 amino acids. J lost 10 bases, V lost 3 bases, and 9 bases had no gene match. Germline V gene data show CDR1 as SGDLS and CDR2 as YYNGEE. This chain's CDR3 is CASSGPGTGVDQYF. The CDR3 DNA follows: TGTGCCAGCAGCGGCCCCGGGACAGGGGTAGACCAGTACTTC.

Written as DNA, the CDR3 is TGTGCCAGCAGCCCGGCAGGGAACTATGGCTACACCTTC. Its translation is CASSPAGNYGYTF. The V and J genes are TRBV7-9 and TRBJ1-2, with D possibly TRBD1 on 5 matching bases. Germline V gene data show CDR1 as SEHNR and CDR2 as FQNEAQ (reference sequence). CDR3 length: 13 amino acids. V shed 5 bases and J shed 2 bases, with 9 bases lying between them. Based on the CDR3 plus reference TRBV7-9 and TRBJ1-2, the full variable domain is DTGVSQNPRHKITKRGQNVTFRCDPISEHNRLYWYRQTLGQGPEFLTYFQNEAQLEKSRLLSDRFSAERPKGSFSTLEIQRTEQGDSAMYLCASSPAGNYGYTFGSGTRLTVV.

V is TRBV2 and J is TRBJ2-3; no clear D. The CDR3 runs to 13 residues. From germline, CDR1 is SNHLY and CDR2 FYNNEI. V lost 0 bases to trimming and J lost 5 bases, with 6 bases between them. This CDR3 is CASSEANEDTQYF. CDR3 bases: TGTGCCAGCAGTGAAGCGAATGAAGATACGCAGTATTTT.

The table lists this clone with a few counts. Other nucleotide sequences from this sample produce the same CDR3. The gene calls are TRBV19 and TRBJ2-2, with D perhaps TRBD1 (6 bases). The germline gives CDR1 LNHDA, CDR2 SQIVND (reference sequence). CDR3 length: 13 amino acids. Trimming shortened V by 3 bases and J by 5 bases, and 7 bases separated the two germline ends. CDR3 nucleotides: TGTGCCAGTAGTATTCAGGGGACCGGGGAGCTGTTTTTT. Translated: CASSIQGTGELFF.

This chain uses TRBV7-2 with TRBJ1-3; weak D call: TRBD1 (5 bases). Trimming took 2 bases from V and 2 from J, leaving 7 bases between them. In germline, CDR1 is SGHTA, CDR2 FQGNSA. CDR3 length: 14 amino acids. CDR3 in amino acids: CASSLWDAGNTIYF. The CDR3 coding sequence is TGTGCCAGCAGCTTATGGGACGCTGGAAACACCATATATTTT. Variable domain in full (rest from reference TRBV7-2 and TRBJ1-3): GAGVSQSPSNKVTEKGKDVELRCDPISGHTALYWYRQSLGQGLEFLIYFQGNSAPDKSGLPSDRFSAERTGGSVSTLTIQRTQQEDSAVYLCASSLWDAGNTIYFGEGSWLTVV.

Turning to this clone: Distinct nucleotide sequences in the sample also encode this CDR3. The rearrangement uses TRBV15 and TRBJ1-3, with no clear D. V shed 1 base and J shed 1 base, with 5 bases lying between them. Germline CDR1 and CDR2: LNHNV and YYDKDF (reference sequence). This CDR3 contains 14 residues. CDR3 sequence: CATSRAGSGNTIYF. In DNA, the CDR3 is TGTGCCACCAGCAGAGCTGGTTCTGGAAACACCATATATTTT.

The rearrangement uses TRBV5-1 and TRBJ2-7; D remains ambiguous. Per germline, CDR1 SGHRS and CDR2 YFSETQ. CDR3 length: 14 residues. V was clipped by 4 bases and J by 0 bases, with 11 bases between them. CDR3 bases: TGCGCCAGCAGCCCCTTTGTAAACTCCTACGAGCAGTACTTC. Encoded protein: CASSPFVNSYEQYF.

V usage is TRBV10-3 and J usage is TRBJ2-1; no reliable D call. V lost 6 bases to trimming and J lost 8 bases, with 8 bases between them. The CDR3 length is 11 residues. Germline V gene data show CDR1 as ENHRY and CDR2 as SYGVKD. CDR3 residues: CAIRFGDEQFF. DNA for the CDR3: TGTGCCATCAGGTTTGGGGATGAGCAGTTCTTC.

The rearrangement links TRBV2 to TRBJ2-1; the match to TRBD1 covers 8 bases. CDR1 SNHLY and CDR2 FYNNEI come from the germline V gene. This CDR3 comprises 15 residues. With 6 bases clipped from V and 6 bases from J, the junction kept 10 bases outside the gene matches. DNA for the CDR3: TGTGCCAGCAGAGATGTGACAGGGGTAAGCAATGAGCAGTTCTTC. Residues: CASRDVTGVSNEQFF.

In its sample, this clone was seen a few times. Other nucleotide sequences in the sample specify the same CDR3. The CDR3 nucleotides read TGTGCCTGGAGTGCTCAGGGGGTCACTGAAGCTTTCTTT. Amino acids: CAWSAQGVTEAFF. The chain uses TRBV30 and TRBJ1-1, with TRBD1 matching over 7 bases. The V gene's germline CDR1 is GTSNPN and CDR2 SVGIG (reference sequence). After removal of 1 base from V and 4 bases from J, the junction contained 3 bases not matched to a gene. CDR3 length: 13 amino acids.

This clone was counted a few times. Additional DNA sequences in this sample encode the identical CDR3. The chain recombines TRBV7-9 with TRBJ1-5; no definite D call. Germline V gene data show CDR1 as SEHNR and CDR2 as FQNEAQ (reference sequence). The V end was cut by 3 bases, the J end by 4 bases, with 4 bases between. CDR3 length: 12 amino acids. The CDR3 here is CASSFANQPQHF. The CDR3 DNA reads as TGTGCCAGCAGCTTCGCGAATCAGCCCCAGCATTTT.

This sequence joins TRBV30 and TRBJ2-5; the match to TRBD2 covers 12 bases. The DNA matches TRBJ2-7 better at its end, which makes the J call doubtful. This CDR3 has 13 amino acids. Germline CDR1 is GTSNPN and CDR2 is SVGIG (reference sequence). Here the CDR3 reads CAWGTSGSYEQYF. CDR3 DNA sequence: TGTGCCTGGGGGACTAGCGGGTCCTACGAGCAGTACTTC.

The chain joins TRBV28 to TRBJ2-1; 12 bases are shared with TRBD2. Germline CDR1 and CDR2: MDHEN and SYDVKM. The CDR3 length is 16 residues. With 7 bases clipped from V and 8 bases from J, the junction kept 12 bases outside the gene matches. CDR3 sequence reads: CASTPAGLAGSDEQFF. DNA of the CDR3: TGTGCCAGCACGCCAGCCGGACTAGCGGGAAGTGATGAGCAGTTCTTC.

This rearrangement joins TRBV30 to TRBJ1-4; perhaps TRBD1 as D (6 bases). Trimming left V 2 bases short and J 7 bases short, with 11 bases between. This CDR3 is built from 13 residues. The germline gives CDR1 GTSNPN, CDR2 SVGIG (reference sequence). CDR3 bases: TGTGCCTGGAGTATCAGGGGAGGTGAAAAACTGTTTTTT. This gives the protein CAWSIRGGEKLFF. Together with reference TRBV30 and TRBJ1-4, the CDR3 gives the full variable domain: SQTIHQWPATLVQPVGSPLSLECTVEGTSNPNLYWYRQAAGRGLQLLFYSVGIGQISSEVPQNLSASRPQDRQFILSSKKLLLSDSGFYLCAWSIRGGEKLFFGSGTQLSVL.

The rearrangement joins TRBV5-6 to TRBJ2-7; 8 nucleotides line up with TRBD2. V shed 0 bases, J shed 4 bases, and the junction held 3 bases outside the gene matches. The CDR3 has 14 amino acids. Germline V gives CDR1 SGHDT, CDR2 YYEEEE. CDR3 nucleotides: TGTGCCAGCAGCTTGGGACTAGCGTTATACGAGCAGTACTTC. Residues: CASSLGLALYEQYF.

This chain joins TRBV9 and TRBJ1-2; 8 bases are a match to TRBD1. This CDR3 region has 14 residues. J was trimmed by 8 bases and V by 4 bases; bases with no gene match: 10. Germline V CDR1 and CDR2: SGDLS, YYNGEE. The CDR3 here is CASSLDRAFGGYTF. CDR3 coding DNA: TGTGCCAGCAGCTTGGACAGGGCCTTCGGGGGCTACACCTTC.

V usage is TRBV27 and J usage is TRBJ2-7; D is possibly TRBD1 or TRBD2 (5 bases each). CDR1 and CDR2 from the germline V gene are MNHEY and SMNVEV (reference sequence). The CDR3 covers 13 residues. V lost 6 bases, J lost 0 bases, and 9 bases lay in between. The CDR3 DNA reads TGTGCCAGCAGCGGGGACGCCTCCTACGAGCAGTACTTC. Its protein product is CASSGDASYEQYF.

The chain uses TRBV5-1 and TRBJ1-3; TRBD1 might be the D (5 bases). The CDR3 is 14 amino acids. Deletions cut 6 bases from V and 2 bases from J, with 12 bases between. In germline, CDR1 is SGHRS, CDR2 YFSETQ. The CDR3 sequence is CASTQGAPGNTIYF. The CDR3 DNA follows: TGCGCCAGCACCCAGGGCGCCCCTGGAAACACCATATATTTT.

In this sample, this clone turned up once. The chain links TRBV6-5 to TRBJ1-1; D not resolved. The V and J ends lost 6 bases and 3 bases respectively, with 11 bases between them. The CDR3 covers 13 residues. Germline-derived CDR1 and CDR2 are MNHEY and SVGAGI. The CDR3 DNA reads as TGTGCCAGCAGCCGACTAAGGGACACTGAAGCTTTCTTT. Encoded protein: CASSRLRDTEAFF.

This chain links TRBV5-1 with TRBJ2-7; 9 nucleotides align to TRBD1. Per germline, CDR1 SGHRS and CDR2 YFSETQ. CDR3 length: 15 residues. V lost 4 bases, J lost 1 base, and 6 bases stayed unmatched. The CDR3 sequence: CASSPWGQGSYEQYF. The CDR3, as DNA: TGCGCCAGCAGCCCCTGGGGACAGGGATCCTACGAGCAGTACTTC. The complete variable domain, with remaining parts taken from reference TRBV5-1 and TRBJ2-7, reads KAGVTQTPRYLIKTRGQQVTLSCSPISGHRSVSWYQQTPGQGLQFLFEYFSETQRNKGNFPGRFSGRQFSNSRSEMNVSTLELGDSALYLCASSPWGQGSYEQYFGPGTRLTVT.

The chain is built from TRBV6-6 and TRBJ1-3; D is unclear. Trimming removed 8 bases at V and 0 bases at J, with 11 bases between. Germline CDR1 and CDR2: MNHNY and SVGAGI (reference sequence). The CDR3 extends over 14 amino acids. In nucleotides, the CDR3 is TGTGCCAGCGCGGCCGGCAACTCTGGAAACACCATATATTTT. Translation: CASAAGNSGNTIYF.

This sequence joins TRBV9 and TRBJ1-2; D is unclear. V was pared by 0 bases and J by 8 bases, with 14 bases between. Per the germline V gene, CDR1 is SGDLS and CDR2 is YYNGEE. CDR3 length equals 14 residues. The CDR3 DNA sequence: TGTGCCAGCAGCGTAGTTGAGAGGGCGCGAGGCTACACCTTC. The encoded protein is CASSVVERARGYTF.

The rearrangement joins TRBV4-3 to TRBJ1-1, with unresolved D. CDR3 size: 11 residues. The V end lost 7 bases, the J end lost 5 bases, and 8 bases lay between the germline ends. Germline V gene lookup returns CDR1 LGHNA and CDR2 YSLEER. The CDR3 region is CASTQETEAFF. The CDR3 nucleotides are TGCGCCAGCACCCAGGAAACTGAAGCTTTCTTT.

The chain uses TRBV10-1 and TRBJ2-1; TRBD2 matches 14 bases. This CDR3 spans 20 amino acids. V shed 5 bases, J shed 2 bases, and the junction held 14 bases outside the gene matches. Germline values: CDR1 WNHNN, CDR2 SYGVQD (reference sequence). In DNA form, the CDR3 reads TGCGCCAGCAGTAGAACCGGGACTAGCGGGAGTAATCACCCCTACAATGAGCAGTTCTTC. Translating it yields CASSRTGTSGSNHPYNEQFF.

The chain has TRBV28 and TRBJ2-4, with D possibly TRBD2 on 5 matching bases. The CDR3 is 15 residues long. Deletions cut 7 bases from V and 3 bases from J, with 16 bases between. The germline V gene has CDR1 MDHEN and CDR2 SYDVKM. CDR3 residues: CASTASGDVKNIQYF. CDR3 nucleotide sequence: TGTGCCAGCACCGCCTCCGGGGATGTCAAAAACATTCAGTACTTC. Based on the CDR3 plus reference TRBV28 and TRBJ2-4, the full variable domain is DVKVTQSSRYLVKRTGEKVFLECVQDMDHENMFWYRQDPGLGLRLIYFSYDVKMKEKGDIPEGYSVSREKKERFSLILESASTNQTSMYLCASTASGDVKNIQYFGAGTRLSVL.